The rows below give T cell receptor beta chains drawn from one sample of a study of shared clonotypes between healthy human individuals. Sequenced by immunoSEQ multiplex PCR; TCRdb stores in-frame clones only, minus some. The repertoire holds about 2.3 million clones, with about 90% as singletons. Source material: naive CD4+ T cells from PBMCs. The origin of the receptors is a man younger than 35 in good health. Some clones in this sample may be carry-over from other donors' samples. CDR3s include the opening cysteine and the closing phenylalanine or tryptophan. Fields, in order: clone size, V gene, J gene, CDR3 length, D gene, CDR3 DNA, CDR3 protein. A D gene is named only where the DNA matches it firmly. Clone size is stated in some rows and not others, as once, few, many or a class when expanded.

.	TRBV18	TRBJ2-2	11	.	TGTGCCAGCTCATTCGCCGGGGAGCTGTTTTTT	CASSFAGELFF
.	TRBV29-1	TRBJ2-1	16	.	TGCAGCGCCGAGGGGTGGGGGCTAGCAGCCTACAATGAGCAGTTCTTC	CSAEGWGLAAYNEQFF
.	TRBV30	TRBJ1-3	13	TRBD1	TGTACCTGGGACAGCTACTCTGGAAACACCATATATTTT	CTWDSYSGNTIYF
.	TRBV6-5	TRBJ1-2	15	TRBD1	TGTGCCAGCAGTTACCCCGGACAGGGGGCGTCTGGCTACACCTTC	CASSYPGQGASGYTF
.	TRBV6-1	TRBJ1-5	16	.	TGTGCCAGCAGTGCTGGACCGGGGGGGCCGGGGCAGCCCCAGCATTTT	CASSAGPGGPGQPQHF
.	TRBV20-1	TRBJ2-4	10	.	TGCAGTCCCCTAACGATCGAAGGGAACTTC	CSPLTIEGNF
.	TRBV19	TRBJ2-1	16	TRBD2	TGTGCCAGTAGTATTCAAGGGACTAGCGGGACAAATGAGCAGTTCTTC	CASSIQGTSGTNEQFF
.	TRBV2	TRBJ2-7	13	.	TGTGCCAGCATCCGGGACGGTGGGTCCGAGCAGTACTTC	CASIRDGGSEQYF
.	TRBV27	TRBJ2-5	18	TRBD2	TGTGCCAGCAGCACCTGGACTAGCGGGAGGACCTTCCAAGAGACCCAGTACTTC	CASSTWTSGRTFQETQYF
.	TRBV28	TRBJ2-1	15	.	TGTGCCAGCAGTTCAGGTCTCTTGAACATTAATGAGCAGTTCTTC	CASSSGLLNINEQFF
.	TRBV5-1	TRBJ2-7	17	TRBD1	TGCGCCAGCAGTCCAGACGTACTCGGACAGGGAGCCTACGAGCAGTACTTC	CASSPDVLGQGAYEQYF
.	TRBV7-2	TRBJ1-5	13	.	TGTGCCAGCAGCTTATCATTTCATCAGCCCCAGCATTTT	CASSLSFHQPQHF
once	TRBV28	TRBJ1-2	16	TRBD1	TGTGCCAGCAGTTTACAGGCAGGGGGTAGTGTCTATGGCTACACCTTC	CASSLQAGGSVYGYTF
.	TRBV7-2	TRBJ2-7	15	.	TGTGCCAGCAGCTTAGAGGTTCCTAGCGCAGTCGAGCAGTACTTC	CASSLEVPSAVEQYF
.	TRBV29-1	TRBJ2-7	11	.	TGCAGCGTTGCTCCTCCCTACGAGCAGTACTTC	CSVAPPYEQYF
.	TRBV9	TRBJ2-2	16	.	TGTGCCAGCAGCGTAAGGATCAGCGGGAACACCGGGGAGCTGTTTTTT	CASSVRISGNTGELFF